Sequencing of this T cell receptor (beta chain) was carried out in a study of vaccination and CD4 T cells after COVID-19. Study background: With a range of 35 to 161, the median interval from diagnosis to drawing post-COVID samples was 101 days.

This clonotype has only one observation. The antigen is undetermined. The junction shows a germline mismatch at one end, possibly a read error. Germline CDR1 GTSNPN, CDR2 SVGIG (reference sequence). The CDR3 is made up of 13 amino acids. Treatment defined: approximately 9-day PBMC culture with coronavirus spike peptide pools or control peptides (ViraFEST assay). Sequenced with the Oncomine TCR Beta short-read assay was DNA taken from cultured CD4+ T cells. TCRdb processed the PCR reads anew with MiXCR; each CDR3 protein has one entry. The sample lists 10,000 to 15,000 distinct CDR3 sequences, approximately 52% occurring once.

The sequenced sample consisted of CD4+ T cells from blood, cultured in vitro. The source is a human donor who had recovered from COVID-19. This chain joins TRBV30 and TRBJ2-1; D unclear. The CDR3 spells CARSTGLGNEQFF. DNA for the CDR3: TGTGCCAGGAGTACTGGGCTTGGGAATGAGCAGTTCTTC.